Below, one TCR beta chain is given with its context. As yet, its antigen is unknown. This record belongs to a study of memory CD4+ T cells and cytomegalovirus serostatus. The wider study: Of the healthy Belgian adults, 9 were CMV seropositive and 20 to 30 seronegative. Notes on the study in general: Suggested: most of the CMV-linked TCR signature lies in CD4+ memory cells.

The protocol was immunoSEQ multiplex PCR, while the TCRdb copy is restricted to in-frame clones and leaves out a portion. The data contain about 60,000 clones, approximately 80% of them singletons. The CDR3 runs to 13 residues. V was shortened by 0 bases and J by 5 bases, with 10 bases between the two germline ends. Germline CDR1 and CDR2: GTSNPN and SVGIG (reference sequence). The sort gate was single viable CD3+CD4+CD8-CD45RO+ cells for memory CD4+ T cells. Serum IgG to CMV pp150, pp28, p38 and p52 defined serostatus. The source is an adult in good health and CMV-seronegative. Sequencing was carried out using memory CD4+ T cells from blood. This rearrangement joins TRBV30 to TRBJ2-5; D gene uncertain. This chain's CDR3 is CAWSVGLEETQYF. The CDR3 nucleotides read TGTGCCTGGAGTGTAGGGCTGGAGGAGACCCAGTACTTC.